This T cell receptor (beta chain) originates from a study of blood T cells in healthy people across ages. Study outcomes and limitations: Observed TCR beta diversity showed a strong correlation with the percentage of naive T cells as measured by flow cytometry.

Sample-barcoded 5' priming and a J-beta primer mix drove a second PCR of roughly 6 to 12 cycles. The template-switch adaptor, which had 12 random nucleotides, put a tag on each cDNA molecule. TCRdb ran MiXCR on the 5' RACE reads and lists one entry per CDR3 protein. Of hundreds of thousands of distinct CDR3 sequences in the sample, around three fifths were seen once. About this clonotype: Its antigen is currently unknown.

The length of the CDR3 is 14 residues. CDR1 is MDHEN, CDR2 SYDVKM, per germline. Trimming removed 6 bases from V and 4 bases from J; junction bases left unmatched: 8. This receptor was taken from a man between 60 and 70 years old in good health. Sequences were obtained from blood. The J gene is TRBJ1-2, the V gene TRBV28, with 7 nucleotides matching TRBD1. CDR3 loop: CASSLGQNSYGYTF. The CDR3 nucleotides are TGTGCCAGCAGCCTGGGACAGAACAGCTATGGCTACACCTTC.